These 26 T cell receptor beta chains originate from one sample sequenced in a study of blood T cell repertoires in COVID-19. Clones were sequenced by immunoSEQ multiplex PCR, and TCRdb holds only the in-frame ones, with some missing. The sample records about 15,000 clones, roughly four fifths being singletons. Sequenced sample: peripheral blood. Every receptor here comes from a human donor in a cohort sampled during active COVID-19.

The genes are TRBV28 and TRBJ2-7, with D possibly being TRBD1 (6 bases). The CDR3 is 14 residues long. V lost 5 bases to trimming and J lost 4 bases, with 15 bases between them. In germline, CDR1 is MDHEN, CDR2 SYDVKM. CDR3 protein: CASSTPGQLYEQYF. In DNA, the CDR3 is TGTGCCAGCAGTACACCGGGACAACTTTACGAGCAGTACTTC. The complete variable domain, with remaining parts taken from reference TRBV28 and TRBJ2-7, reads DVKVTQSSRYLVKRTGEKVFLECVQDMDHENMFWYRQDPGLGLRLIYFSYDVKMKEKGDIPEGYSVSREKKERFSLILESASTNQTSMYLCASSTPGQLYEQYFGPGTRLTVT.

V usage is TRBV5-6 and J usage is TRBJ2-7; maybe TRBD2 (7 bases). The CDR3 runs 14 residues. Between the trimmed V and J ends, which lost 0 bases and 4 bases, there was a span of 11 bases. The germline V gene has CDR1 SGHDT and CDR2 YYEEEE. The CDR3 reads CASSLVGGEYEQYF. Written as DNA, the CDR3 is TGTGCCAGCAGCTTGGTAGGGGGGGAGTACGAGCAGTACTTC.

The chain employs TRBV19 and TRBJ2-2; TRBD2 matches 10 bases. The germline V gene encodes CDR1 LNHDA and CDR2 SQIVND (reference sequence). V lost 5 bases and J lost 3; bases outside the gene matches: 3. This CDR3 comprises 15 residues. In nucleotides, the CDR3 is TGTGCCAGTAGTCGAGGACTAGCGGACACCGGGGAGCTGTTTTTT. It is translated as CASSRGLADTGELFF.

This CDR3 is CASLKGDRDPLGEAFF. CDR3 in DNA: TGCGCCAGCCTGAAGGGGGACAGGGACCCACTCGGTGAAGCTTTCTTT. The rearrangement joins TRBV5-1 to TRBJ1-1; TRBD1 matches 9 bases. This CDR3 has 16 amino acids. Trimming cost V 7 bases and J 7 bases; bases outside gene matches: 17. Germline CDR1 and CDR2: SGHRS and YFSETQ.

The rearrangement uses TRBV20-1 and TRBJ1-2; unclear D gene. The CDR3 sequence is 11 residues long. The V gene lost 6 bases and the J gene lost 2 bases, with 7 bases spanning the gap. Germline V gene lookup returns CDR1 DFQATT and CDR2 SNEGSKA (reference sequence). The CDR3 protein is CSASDNYGYTF. The CDR3 DNA reads as TGCAGTGCGAGCGACAACTATGGCTACACCTTC.

The V and J genes are TRBV5-5 and TRBJ1-6; tentatively, D is TRBD1 (6 bases). The CDR3 loop spans 15 amino acids. V was pared by 1 base and J by 8 bases, with 13 bases between. CDR1 and CDR2 (germline): SGHKS, YYEKEE (reference sequence). The CDR3 sequence: CASSLLQGFYSPLHF. In DNA form, the CDR3 reads TGTGCCAGCAGCTTGTTACAGGGATTCTATTCACCCCTCCACTTT.

This clone has a handful of counts. The V call is TRBV11-2, the J call TRBJ2-5, with no clear D. Germline CDR1 reads SGHAT; CDR2 reads FQNNGV. The V and J ends lost 5 bases and 5 bases respectively, with 21 bases between them. The CDR3 loop spans 16 amino acids. CDR3 DNA: TGTGCCAGCAGCCCAACCCGGTCCGCCTCCCTTGAGACCCAGTACTTC. Protein product: CASSPTRSASLETQYF. Combining the CDR3 with reference TRBV11-2 and TRBJ2-5 gives the whole variable domain EAGVAQSPRYKIIEKRQSVAFWCNPISGHATLYWYQQILGQGPKLLIQFQNNGVVDDSQLPKDRFSAERLKGVDSTLKIQPAKLEDSAVYLCASSPTRSASLETQYFGPGTRLLVL.

This chain uses TRBV7-6 with TRBJ2-3, with unresolved D. V lost 5 bases and J 1 base, leaving 4 bases between the germline ends. CDR1 and CDR2 (germline): SGHVS, FNYEAQ. The CDR3 totals 12 residues. The CDR3 protein is CASSPGTDTQYF. As DNA, the CDR3 is TGTGCCAGCAGCCCCGGCACAGATACGCAGTATTTT.

The chain links TRBV2 to TRBJ2-1, with 11 bases that match TRBD2. Germline V gene lookup returns CDR1 SNHLY and CDR2 FYNNEI. This CDR3 contains 15 residues. Trimming removed 6 bases from V and 6 bases from J; junction bases left unmatched: 7. The CDR3 bases are TGTGCCAGCAGCATTAGCGGGAGGGCCTCCAATGAGCAGTTCTTC. This encodes CASSISGRASNEQFF.

The chain recombines TRBV7-2 with TRBJ2-1, with a tentative D call TRBD2 (6 bases). Trimming took 1 base from V and 1 from J, leaving 17 bases between them. This CDR3 has 18 amino acids. Germline V gives CDR1 SGHTA, CDR2 FQGNSA. The CDR3 spells CASSLEWSGGGSYNEQFF. The CDR3 bases are TGTGCCAGCAGCTTAGAATGGTCCGGGGGTGGATCCTACAATGAGCAGTTCTTC. The variable domain in full, completed from reference TRBV7-2 and TRBJ2-1, reads GAGVSQSPSNKVTEKGKDVELRCDPISGHTALYWYRQSLGQGLEFLIYFQGNSAPDKSGLPSDRFSAERTGGSVSTLTIQRTQQEDSAVYLCASSLEWSGGGSYNEQFFGPGTRLTVL.

The V call is TRBV29-1, the J call TRBJ2-7, with D maybe TRBD1 (5 bases). V shed 4 bases and J shed 4 bases, with 8 bases lying between them. CDR3 length: 11 amino acids. Germline V CDR1 and CDR2: SQVTM, ANQGSEA. CDR3 residues: CSVGQYYEQYF. In DNA form, the CDR3 reads TGCAGCGTTGGACAGTATTACGAGCAGTACTTC.

This clone was detected once. The rearrangement joins TRBV6-5 to TRBJ2-7, with 9 bases aligning to TRBD1. CDR1 and CDR2 from the germline V gene are MNHEY and SVGAGI. Trimming at V came to 5 bases and at J to 2 bases, leaving 1 base not matched to a gene. The CDR3 sequence is 13 residues long. The CDR3 DNA reads as TGTGCCAGCAGTAGGACAGGGGCCTACGAGCAGTACTTC. Translated, it gives CASSRTGAYEQYF.

The rearrangement links TRBV5-5 to TRBJ2-7; 9 nucleotides match TRBD1. The CDR3 has 14 amino acids. Germline CDR1 reads SGHKS; CDR2 reads YYEKEE (reference sequence). V trimming: 2 bases; J trimming: 5 bases; junction bases outside the gene matches: 5. In DNA, the CDR3 is TGTGCCAGCAGCTTACAGGGGGCGGATCACGAGCAGTACTTC. Its protein is CASSLQGADHEQYF. Full variable domain (remainder filled in from reference TRBV5-5 and TRBJ2-7): DAGVTQSPTHLIKTRGQQVTLRCSPISGHKSVSWYQQVLGQGPQFIFQYYEKEERGRGNFPDRFSARQFPNYSSELNVNALLLGDSALYLCASSLQGADHEQYFGPGTRLTVT.

This chain connects TRBV5-1 to TRBJ2-2, with D maybe TRBD2 (5 bases). Germline V gene data show CDR1 as SGHRS and CDR2 as YFSETQ. Trimming shortened V by 1 base and J by 8 bases, and 12 bases separated the two germline ends. The CDR3 spans 14 residues. CDR3 region: CASSLPTGVGELFF. CDR3 bases: TGCGCCAGCAGCTTGCCGACCGGGGTAGGGGAGCTGTTTTTT.

The J gene is TRBJ2-3, the V gene TRBV27; 7 bases match TRBD2. The length of the CDR3 is 16 residues. J lost 4 bases, V lost 3 bases, and 10 bases had no gene match. Looked up from germline, CDR1 is MNHEY and CDR2 is SMNVEV (reference sequence). The CDR3 DNA is TGTGCCAGCAGTTTTTGGGGGAGGGAGTCCGCAGATACGCAGTATTTT. Amino acids: CASSFWGRESADTQYF.

CDR3 region: CASSQEQLNTEAFF. The CDR3 DNA follows: TGTGCCAGCAGCCAAGAACAGTTGAACACTGAAGCTTTCTTT. The chain uses TRBV3-1 (or the pseudogene TRBV3-2) and TRBJ1-1; no reliable D call. Germline V gene lookup returns CDR1 LGHDT and CDR2 YNNKEL (reference sequence). V was cut by 0 bases and J by 0 bases, with 5 bases left in between. The CDR3 sequence is 14 residues long.

The rearrangement joins TRBV4-1 to TRBJ2-1; D is unclear. The CDR3 covers 13 residues. Trimming left V 0 bases short and J 4 bases short, with 4 bases between. Germline CDR1 and CDR2: MGHRA and YSYEKL. The CDR3 bases are TGCGCCAGCAGCCAAGAGAGATACAATGAGCAGTTCTTC. Its translation: CASSQERYNEQFF.

The V call is TRBV7-2, the J call TRBJ2-3; 10 bases align to TRBD2. Germline assignment: CDR1 SGHTA and CDR2 FQGNSA. The CDR3 totals 16 residues. V shed 5 bases and J 3 bases; nucleotides not matched to a gene: 8. The DNA for the CDR3 is TGTGCCAGCAGCGAACTTGGACTAGCGGCAACAGATACGCAGTATTTT. Its translation is CASSELGLAATDTQYF.

The chain joins TRBV9 to TRBJ2-3; 8 nucleotides agree with TRBD2. V was clipped by 0 bases and J by 0 bases; unmatched bases: 3. Germline V gene sequence: CDR1 SGDLS, CDR2 YYNGEE. The CDR3 contains 16 residues. CDR3 amino acids: CASSVGRGASTDTQYF. The CDR3 DNA is TGTGCCAGCAGCGTAGGGCGGGGGGCTAGCACAGATACGCAGTATTTT.

This clone occurred once. This sequence joins TRBV5-4 and TRBJ2-7, with TRBD1 matching over 8 bases. Germline CDR1 SGHNT, CDR2 YYREEE (reference sequence). The CDR3 runs to 15 residues. Germline trimming cut 4 bases from V and 7 bases from J; bases unmatched to any gene: 13. The DNA for the CDR3 is TGTGCCAGCAGCCCAGGGGGCATGGGTCGGAGGGAGCAGTACTTC. As protein: CASSPGGMGRREQYF.

The rearrangement links TRBV6-5 to TRBJ1-4, with TRBD1 matching 8 bases. The CDR3 is made up of 14 amino acids. The V segment lost 7 bases and the J segment 2 bases; nucleotides outside the gene matches: 3. Germline CDR1 MNHEY, CDR2 SVGAGI. The CDR3 DNA reads TGTGCCAGCACCCCAGGGGGCACTAATGAAAAACTGTTTTTT. Its translation: CASTPGGTNEKLFF.

This chain uses TRBV4-2 with TRBJ2-7; TRBD2 aligns across 11 bases. J gave up 3 bases and V 1 base, and 2 bases lay outside the gene matches. CDR1 is LGHNA and CDR2 is YNFKEQ in the germline V gene. This CDR3 is built from 15 residues. This chain's CDR3 is CASSQGLAGIYEQYF. The CDR3 region has the DNA TGTGCCAGCAGCCAAGGACTAGCGGGAATCTACGAGCAGTACTTC.

The gene calls are TRBV30 and TRBJ1-1; D is undetermined. The CDR3 is 14 residues long. With 3 bases removed from V and 1 base from J, the gap between germline ends came to 12 bases. The germline gives CDR1 GTSNPN, CDR2 SVGIG (reference sequence). The CDR3 sequence is CAWSQPLRNTEAFF. CDR3 nucleotides: TGTGCCTGGAGCCAACCCCTAAGGAACACTGAAGCTTTCTTT.

This clone came up once. V and J are TRBV11-3 and TRBJ2-7; D may be TRBD2 (6 bases). Germline V gives CDR1 SGHNT, CDR2 YENEEA. The ends were cut back, 1 base at V and 3 bases at J, with 10 bases in the middle. The CDR3 loop spans 14 amino acids. CDR3 loop: CASSLVGGSYEQYF. The DNA of the CDR3 is TGTGCCAGCAGCTTAGTGGGGGGAAGCTACGAGCAGTACTTC. Filled out from reference TRBV11-3 and TRBJ2-7, the complete variable domain reads EAGVVQSPRYKIIEKKQPVAFWCNPISGHNTLYWYLQNLGQGPELLIRYENEEAVDDSQLPKDRFSAERLKGVDSTLKIQPAELGDSAVYLCASSLVGGSYEQYFGPGTRLTVT.

The chain's CDR3 is CASSPTGDTEAFF. The CDR3 bases are TGTGCCAGCTCGCCCACAGGGGACACTGAAGCTTTCTTT. This chain connects TRBV18 to TRBJ1-1; TRBD1 aligns across 7 bases. The CDR3 covers 13 residues. Germline CDR1 reads KGHSH; CDR2 reads LQKENI. V dropped 6 bases and J dropped 3; count of bases not matched to a gene: 4.

The rearrangement joins TRBV5-1 to TRBJ2-7; 9 bases map to TRBD1. The trim removed 1 base at V and 2 bases at J, leaving 10 bases unmatched. The CDR3 runs 17 residues. Germline values: CDR1 SGHRS, CDR2 YFSETQ. The CDR3 DNA sequence: TGCGCCAGCAGCTTGAATACCGGGACAGGGATTCCCTACGAGCAGTACTTC. Protein: CASSLNTGTGIPYEQYF.